Below are 22 T cell receptor beta chains sequenced from a single sample in a study of cytomegalovirus exposure and HLA in healthy donors. This PCR relied on a set of 60 Vbeta primers and 13 Jbeta primers. Here immunoSEQ multiplex PCR was the method, and the copy in TCRdb shows in-frame clones only, minus some. This table has under 70,000 clones, approximately 70% appearing once. Sequencing was performed on PBMCs. These receptors were obtained from a woman aged 60-70 years in good health and CMV-seropositive.

The chain recombines TRBV19 with TRBJ1-1; TRBD1 matches 7 bases. Germline-derived CDR1 and CDR2 are LNHDA and SQIVND (reference sequence). The CDR3 has 13 residues. Trimming took 3 bases from V and 5 from J; bases not matched to a gene: 3. The CDR3 nucleotides are TGTGCCAGTAGTATGACAGGGAATACTGAAGCTTTCTTT. Translating it yields CASSMTGNTEAFF.

The table lists this clone with a few counts. The J gene is TRBJ2-6, the V gene TRBV4-3; D remains unclear. Germline CDR1 is LGHNA and CDR2 is YSLEER. The CDR3 spans 14 residues. Trimming shortened V by 3 bases and J by 4 bases, and 7 bases separated the two germline ends. CDR3 DNA sequence: TGCGCCAGCAGCCAGCCTAGGGGGGCCAACGTCCTGACTTTC. It encodes CASSQPRGANVLTF.

The rearrangement uses TRBV7-2 and TRBJ2-2; 7 nucleotides agree with TRBD2. CDR3 size: 17 residues. V gave up 7 bases and J gave up 2 bases; unmatched junction bases: 13. In germline, CDR1 is SGHTA, CDR2 FQGNSA. CDR3 DNA: TGTGCCAGCAAGCCCAGGCCGGGGGGACTAAACACCGGGGAGCTGTTTTTT. Its translation: CASKPRPGGLNTGELFF.

The chain employs TRBV6-1 and TRBJ1-4, with D possibly matching TRBD1 (6 bases). Germline V CDR1 and CDR2: MNHNS, SASEGT. Trimming took 6 bases from V and 5 from J, leaving 16 bases between them. The CDR3 covers 15 residues. This CDR3 reads CASSPARGVNEKLFF. The CDR3 DNA is TGTGCCAGCAGCCCCGCCAGGGGCGTGAATGAAAAACTGTTTTTT.

The CDR3 DNA sequence: TGTGCCAGCTCCCTACTGGGCCAGGGGAAGGACGAGCAGTACTTC. This encodes CASSLLGQGKDEQYF. V gene TRBV18 combines with J gene TRBJ2-7; D may be TRBD1 (6 bases). Trimming took off 6 bases at V and 5 bases at J, with 20 bases between the two ends. From germline, CDR1 is KGHSH and CDR2 LQKENI. The length of the CDR3 is 15 residues.

The rearrangement joins TRBV2 to TRBJ1-5; the D is unclear. From germline, CDR1 is SNHLY and CDR2 FYNNEI. This CDR3 region has 12 residues. V gave up 2 bases and J gave up 9 bases, with 8 bases separating them. The CDR3 reads CASSEFEGPQHF. CDR3 sequence (DNA): TGTGCCAGCAGTGAATTCGAGGGGCCCCAGCATTTT.

This clone has a handful of counts. The chain is built from TRBV6-5 and TRBJ1-1; D remains ambiguous. This CDR3 region has 16 residues. The V and J ends lost 2 bases and 1 base respectively, with 14 bases between them. The V gene's germline CDR1 is MNHEY and CDR2 SVGAGI. This chain's CDR3 is CASSYQRTGGNTEAFF. CDR3 DNA sequence: TGTGCCAGCAGTTACCAACGGACGGGAGGGAACACTGAAGCTTTCTTT.

The V gene is TRBV30, the J gene TRBJ1-4; D perhaps matches TRBD1 (6 bases). Germline-derived CDR1 and CDR2 are GTSNPN and SVGIG (reference sequence). The V and J ends lost 3 bases and 7 bases respectively, with 15 bases between them. The CDR3 has 14 residues. CDR3 nucleotides: TGTGCCTGGAGGACACAGGGCGGGAGTGAAAAACTGTTTTTT. This sequence encodes CAWRTQGGSEKLFF.

The chain links TRBV29-1 to TRBJ1-2, with a possible D match to TRBD1 (5 bases). CDR1 and CDR2 from the germline V gene are SQVTM and ANQGSEA. This CDR3 contains 13 residues. V was pared by 0 bases and J by 8 bases, with 13 bases between. The chain's CDR3 is CSVEDLTRGGYTF. The CDR3 bases are TGCAGCGTTGAAGATTTGACTCGGGGGGGCTACACCTTC.

The chain couples TRBV9 to TRBJ2-7; TRBD1 matches 7 bases. The CDR3 consists of 15 residues. Germline assignment: CDR1 SGDLS and CDR2 YYNGEE. With 4 bases clipped from V and 5 bases from J, the junction kept 12 bases outside the gene matches. The CDR3 reads CASSPRQGWGDEQYF. The CDR3 nucleotides are TGTGCCAGCAGCCCCCGACAGGGTTGGGGCGACGAGCAGTACTTC.

The chain joins TRBV7-6 to TRBJ2-2; perhaps TRBD2 as D (6 bases). This CDR3 is 17 amino acids long. Germline V gives CDR1 SGHVS, CDR2 FNYEAQ. Deletions cut 3 bases from V and 0 bases from J, with 14 bases between. Here the CDR3 reads CASSFYAGGTNTGELFF. As DNA, the CDR3 is TGTGCCAGCAGCTTCTACGCCGGGGGAACGAACACCGGGGAGCTGTTTTTT.

The V call is TRBV29-1, the J call TRBJ2-5; possibly TRBD2 for D (6 bases). CDR1 is SQVTM, CDR2 ANQGSEA, per germline. The CDR3 runs to 12 residues. V lost 3 bases to trimming and J lost 3 bases, with 8 bases between them. The CDR3 sequence: CSVDRREETQYF. Here the CDR3 DNA reads TGCAGCGTTGATCGGAGGGAAGAGACCCAGTACTTC. The complete variable domain, with remaining parts taken from reference TRBV29-1 and TRBJ2-5, reads SAVISQKPSRDICQRGTSLTIQCQVDSQVTMMFWYRQQPGQSLTLIATANQGSEATYESGFVIDKFPISRPNLTFSTLTVSNMSPEDSSIYLCSVDRREETQYFGPGTRLLVL.

The V gene is TRBV5-1, the J gene TRBJ1-1, with 8 bases that match TRBD1. V lost 3 bases and J lost 6; bases outside the gene matches: 10. The CDR3 sequence is 15 residues long. Germline CDR1 reads SGHRS; CDR2 reads YFSETQ. The CDR3 coding sequence is TGCGCCAGCAGCTGGGACAGGCCGACGCTCGCTGAAGCTTTCTTT. This gives the protein CASSWDRPTLAEAFF.

This chain uses TRBV30 with TRBJ2-7; TRBD2 agrees at 7 bases. CDR3 length: 14 amino acids. V dropped 0 bases and J dropped 2; count of bases not matched to a gene: 4. The germline V gene has CDR1 GTSNPN and CDR2 SVGIG (reference sequence). The chain's CDR3 is CAWSVGAGTYEQYF. For the CDR3, the DNA is TGTGCCTGGAGTGTTGGAGCGGGGACCTACGAGCAGTACTTC.

This rearrangement joins TRBV5-1 to TRBJ2-1; a weak D match, TRBD2 (7 bases). The CDR3 runs to 16 residues. The germline V and J ends were trimmed by 0 bases and 8 bases, with 18 bases remaining between them. Germline V gene lookup returns CDR1 SGHRS and CDR2 YFSETQ. The CDR3 sequence: CASSLAEGGVFDEQFF. The CDR3 DNA reads as TGCGCCAGCAGCTTGGCCGAGGGGGGGGTTTTCGATGAGCAGTTCTTC.

This rearrangement joins TRBV5-4 to TRBJ1-2; 9 bases align to TRBD1. Germline loops: CDR1 SGHNT, CDR2 YYREEE (reference sequence). The CDR3 contains 13 residues. J gave up 8 bases and V 4 bases, and 6 bases lay outside the gene matches. This CDR3 is CASSPGQGGGYTF. The CDR3 DNA reads as TGTGCCAGCAGCCCGGGACAGGGTGGCGGCTACACCTTC.

Only one count was recorded for this clone. At one boundary the junction diverges from the germline segment, which might be a read error. This chain links TRBV7-9 with TRBJ1-1; 7 bases match TRBD1. This CDR3 contains 15 residues. Germline assignment: CDR1 SEHNR and CDR2 FQNEAQ (reference sequence). DNA of the CDR3: TGTTCCAGCAGCCATTTCGGGACAGCGAACACTGAAGCTTTCTTT. It specifies CSSSHFGTANTEAFF.

This clone has more than one count but fewer than ten. V gene TRBV5-4 combines with J gene TRBJ2-7, with D possibly TRBD2 on 8 matching bases. The CDR3 spans 16 residues. Trimming left V 4 bases short and J 5 bases short, with 22 bases between. Germline V gene lookup returns CDR1 SGHNT and CDR2 YYREEE (reference sequence). CDR3 bases: TGTGCCAGCAGCCCGGGGGGGGCAGGGGGGTTTAACGAGCAGTACTTC. It is translated as CASSPGGAGGFNEQYF.

The genes are TRBV19 and TRBJ2-5; 9 bases are shared with TRBD1. The CDR3 loop spans 12 amino acids. V was clipped by 10 bases and J by 3 bases; unmatched bases: 3. CDR1 and CDR2 (germline): LNHDA, SQIVND (reference sequence). The CDR3 region is CATGDREETQYF. As DNA, the CDR3 is TGTGCCACTGGGGACAGGGAAGAGACCCAGTACTTC.

This clone turned up a few times. The chain couples TRBV5-1 to TRBJ1-1; 8 positions match TRBD1. The CDR3 totals 13 residues. Germline CDR1 SGHRS, CDR2 YFSETQ. V lost 4 bases, J lost 4 bases, and 3 bases stayed unmatched. CDR3 DNA sequence: TGCGCCAGCAGCCTACAGGGGGGCACTGAAGCTTTCTTT. Protein sequence: CASSLQGGTEAFF.

The J gene is TRBJ1-6, the V gene TRBV2; TRBD1 matches 9 bases. CDR1 and CDR2 (germline): SNHLY, FYNNEI. Trimming cost V 7 bases and J 7 bases; bases outside gene matches: 8. CDR3 size: 15 residues. CDR3 in DNA: TGTGCCAGCAATTTACAGGGGGCAATGAATTCACCCCTCCACTTT. Amino acids: CASNLQGAMNSPLHF. The full variable domain, rest sourced from reference TRBV2 and TRBJ1-6, is EPEVTQTPSHQVTQMGQEVILRCVPISNHLYFYWYRQILGQKVEFLVSFYNNEISEKSEIFDDQFSVERPDGSNFTLKIRSTKLEDSAMYFCASNLQGAMNSPLHFGNGTRLTVT.

This clone was seen just once. The chain recombines TRBV6-1 with TRBJ1-5; the D is unclear. Trimming removed 2 bases at V and 0 bases at J, with 2 bases between. Germline V gene lookup returns CDR1 MNHNS and CDR2 SASEGT. This CDR3 spans 13 amino acids. This CDR3 reads CASSEYSNQPQHF. In DNA form, the CDR3 reads TGTGCCAGCAGTGAATATAGCAATCAGCCCCAGCATTTT.